Here is one TCR beta chain with its context. What it recognizes is unknown. Germline trimming cut 2 bases from V and 1 base from J; bases unmatched to any gene: 7. This CDR3 comprises 16 residues. Germline lookup yields CDR1 MNHEY and CDR2 SVGAGI. Sequencing used immunoSEQ multiplex PCR; TCRdb keeps in-frame clones, though not all of them. The sample contains about 51,000 clones, about 89% of which appear only once. These data come from a study of graft-versus-host responses after intestinal transplantation. Whole-study context: Transplants given to recipients were multivisceral, liver-intestinal, or isolated intestinal. The study gave all recipients anti-thymocyte globulin induction, then tacrolimus and steroids for approximately three years. Points from the study as a whole: Among circulating GvH clones, peak levels were associated with early post-transplant declines in HvG clones. Detected in recipient marrow were GvH clones, some of which were first observed in ileum or blood.

The chain combines TRBV6-5 with TRBJ2-7; 8 nucleotides agree with TRBD2. Sequencing used unstimulated CD4+ T cells sorted from spleen or lymph node cells, obtained before transplant. This clonotype was obtained from a human donor who was the organ donor for an intestinal transplant. The CDR3: CASSYRGGLGSYEQYF. The CDR3 DNA follows: TGTGCCAGCAGTTACCGGGGGGGATTGGGGTCCTACGAGCAGTACTTC.